The 25 T cell receptor beta chains in this list originate from one sample, sequenced in a study of cytomegalovirus exposure and HLA in healthy donors. The PCR made use of 60 Vbeta and 13 Jbeta primers. Libraries were prepared by immunoSEQ multiplex PCR; TCRdb keeps only in-frame clonotypes and omits some of them. The repertoire holds 80,000 to 100,000 clones, roughly 77% seen once, with 1.4% to 1.5% in the top ten. What was sequenced was PBMCs. The source is a man aged 40-49 years in good health and CMV-seronegative.

Comments on this clone: Other DNA sequences in the same sample also yield this CDR3. V and J are TRBV6-5 and TRBJ2-2, with 8 nucleotides matching TRBD2. CDR1 MNHEY and CDR2 SVGAGI come from the germline V gene. V lost 4 bases to trimming and J lost 6 bases; unmatched junction nucleotides: 1. The CDR3 is made up of 13 amino acids. The CDR3, as DNA: TGTGCCAGCAGTTTAGCGGGGTCCGGGGAGCTGTTTTTT. Protein product: CASSLAGSGELFF.

The J gene is TRBJ1-2, the V gene TRBV7-9, with D unclear. The germline V gene encodes CDR1 SEHNR and CDR2 FQNEAQ (reference sequence). The CDR3 has 14 amino acids. V was shortened by 1 base and J by 3 bases, with 9 bases between the two germline ends. The CDR3 loop reads CASSLGQSYYGYTF. In nucleotides, the CDR3 is TGTGCCAGCAGCTTAGGACAAAGCTACTATGGCTACACCTTC.

The rearrangement links TRBV28 to TRBJ2-5; 12 bases fit TRBD1. This CDR3 comprises 15 residues. Germline CDR1 MDHEN, CDR2 SYDVKM. The ends lost 3 bases at V and 5 bases at J; junction bases unmatched: 4. CDR3 DNA: TGTGCCAGCAGTTTGGGGACAGGGGGCTCGGAGACCCAGTACTTC. The encoded protein is CASSLGTGGSETQYF.

This chain uses TRBV5-5 with TRBJ2-7; 10 nucleotides line up with TRBD1. Germline CDR1 and CDR2: SGHKS and YYEKEE (reference sequence). The CDR3 loop spans 15 amino acids. V dropped 3 bases and J dropped 2; count of bases not matched to a gene: 5. DNA for the CDR3: TGTGCCAGCAGCTCATCCGGGACAGGGGCCTACGAGCAGTACTTC. Protein product: CASSSSGTGAYEQYF.

Only a few counts were recorded for this clone. V and J are TRBV9 and TRBJ2-5; 7 bases map to TRBD2. This CDR3 spans 14 amino acids. From germline, CDR1 is SGDLS and CDR2 YYNGEE. V was pared by 3 bases and J by 2 bases, with 4 bases of the junction left unmatched. CDR3 DNA sequence: TGTGCCAGCAGCGCCGGGACTACACAAGAGACCCAGTACTTC. Translated, it gives CASSAGTTQETQYF.

The V call is TRBV2, the J call TRBJ1-5, with 7 bases fitting TRBD1. The V gene end was trimmed by 4 bases and the J gene end by 6 bases; junction bases not matched to a gene: 9. The CDR3 totals 15 residues. Germline V gives CDR1 SNHLY, CDR2 FYNNEI. The CDR3 loop reads CASSGAGTVIQPQHF. The CDR3, as DNA: TGTGCCAGCAGTGGAGCCGGGACAGTGATTCAGCCCCAGCATTTT.

Comments on this clone: The junction departs from germline at one end; a sequencing error may be responsible. The CDR3 nucleotides are TGTTCCAGCAATAGCGGACTCTACGAGCAGTACTTC. Its translation: CSSNSGLYEQYF. This chain links TRBV7-9 with TRBJ2-7; weak D call: TRBD2 (6 bases). CDR1 SEHNR and CDR2 FQNEAQ come from the germline V gene (reference sequence). This CDR3 is built from 12 residues.

V and J are TRBV7-7 and TRBJ2-5, with D possibly TRBD2 on 6 matching bases. CDR1 and CDR2 (germline): SSHAT, FNYEAQ (reference sequence). This CDR3 has 14 residues. Trimming pared 5 bases from V and 1 base from J, leaving 11 bases between. CDR3 residues: CASSPVGSQETQYF. In nucleotides, the CDR3 is TGTGCCAGCAGCCCCGTCGGGAGCCAAGAGACCCAGTACTTC.

The chain is built from TRBV4-1 and TRBJ2-7; TRBD1 matches 7 bases. This CDR3 is 16 amino acids long. J was trimmed by 0 bases and V by 3 bases; bases with no gene match: 8. The V gene's germline CDR1 is MGHRA and CDR2 YSYEKL. Here the CDR3 reads CASSHSLDRSSYEQYF. Here the CDR3 DNA reads TGCGCCAGCAGCCACAGTTTGGACAGGAGCTCCTACGAGCAGTACTTC.

In its sample, this clone was seen a few times. This rearrangement joins TRBV6-6 to TRBJ2-7, with a possible D match to TRBD1 (6 bases). This CDR3 is 13 amino acids long. Trimming removed 7 bases from V and 7 bases from J, with 17 bases in between. Germline values: CDR1 MNHNY, CDR2 SVGAGI (reference sequence). CDR3 in DNA: TGTGCCAGCACCGAGACAGGCCTCTGGGAGCAGTACTTC. Its translation is CASTETGLWEQYF.

The V call is TRBV19, the J call TRBJ2-2, with D maybe TRBD2 (5 bases). Germline CDR1 LNHDA, CDR2 SQIVND (reference sequence). V was cut by 6 bases and J by 1 base, with 9 bases left in between. The CDR3 totals 14 residues. The CDR3 coding sequence is TGTGCCAGTAGCCCCGGGAAGAACACCGGGGAGCTGTTTTTT. Translation gives CASSPGKNTGELFF. Full variable domain (remainder filled in from reference TRBV19 and TRBJ2-2): DGGITQSPKYLFRKEGQNVTLSCEQNLNHDAMYWYRQDPGQGLRLIYYSQIVNDFQKGDIAEGYSVSREKKESFPLTVTSAQKNPTAFYLCASSPGKNTGELFFGEGSRLTVL.

The V and J genes are TRBV7-9 and TRBJ2-7; 7 bases fit TRBD1. The J segment lost 3 bases and the V segment lost 2 bases, leaving 16 bases of the junction unmatched. Germline CDR1 SEHNR, CDR2 FQNEAQ (reference sequence). CDR3 length: 18 residues. The CDR3 nucleotides read TGTGCCAGCAGCTTATCATCTTTAGCGACAGGGTTCGTCTACGAGCAGTACTTC. Protein product: CASSLSSLATGFVYEQYF.

CDR3 bases: TGCGCCAGCAGCTCCCGGGGATCCGAGCAGTACTTC. As protein: CASSSRGSEQYF. The chain is built from TRBV5-1 and TRBJ2-7; possibly TRBD2 for D (5 bases). The germline V gene has CDR1 SGHRS and CDR2 YFSETQ. The length of the CDR3 is 12 residues. Trimming left V 3 bases short and J 6 bases short, with 10 bases between.

The chain recombines TRBV7-7 with TRBJ2-5, with 14 nucleotides matching TRBD2. Germline lookup yields CDR1 SSHAT and CDR2 FNYEAQ (reference sequence). This CDR3 contains 17 residues. Germline trimming cut 1 base from V and 4 bases from J; bases unmatched to any gene: 5. CDR3: CASSLGTSGGLRETQYF. CDR3 sequence (DNA): TGTGCCAGCAGCTTAGGGACTAGCGGGGGGCTGAGAGAGACCCAGTACTTC.

The rearrangement joins TRBV12-5 to TRBJ1-1, with D maybe TRBD1 (5 bases). Trimming removed 8 bases at V and 1 base at J, with 14 bases between. The CDR3 consists of 14 residues. Germline lookup yields CDR1 LGHNT and CDR2 FRNRAP. The CDR3 spells CASSPRQKNTEAFF. The CDR3 DNA sequence: TGTGCTAGTTCCCCCCGACAGAAGAACACTGAAGCTTTCTTT.

The gene calls are TRBV10-3 and TRBJ1-6; TRBD1 is a possible D gene (5 bases). Germline V gene sequence: CDR1 ENHRY, CDR2 SYGVKD. The CDR3 extends over 16 amino acids. V lost 5 bases and J 0 bases, leaving 11 bases between the germline ends. The CDR3 loop is CAISLQERSYNSPLHF. The DNA of the CDR3 is TGTGCCATCAGTCTACAGGAGCGCTCCTATAATTCACCCCTCCACTTT.

This sequence joins TRBV29-1 and TRBJ2-1, with 12 bases identical to TRBD2. V was clipped by 4 bases and J by 4 bases; unmatched bases: 8. Germline V gene lookup returns CDR1 SQVTM and CDR2 ANQGSEA. CDR3 length: 16 residues. The CDR3 region has the DNA TGCAGCGTTGTTGGACTAGCGGGGACACTTTACAATGAGCAGTTCTTC. It is translated as CSVVGLAGTLYNEQFF.

Only one count was recorded for this clone. The gene calls are TRBV4-1 and TRBJ2-7; no definite D call. The germline V gene has CDR1 MGHRA and CDR2 YSYEKL. This CDR3 has 14 residues. The ends were cut back, 0 bases at V and 3 bases at J, with 9 bases in the middle. This chain's CDR3 is CASSQDYGVYEQYF. In nucleotides, the CDR3 is TGCGCCAGCAGCCAAGATTACGGAGTCTACGAGCAGTACTTC.

J is TRBJ1-5 and V is TRBV19; D uncertain. This CDR3 has 14 amino acids. Germline CDR1 LNHDA, CDR2 SQIVND (reference sequence). Trimming left V 7 bases short and J 4 bases short, with 14 bases between. DNA for the CDR3: TGTGCCAGTAAGATCGGGATTGTAAATCAGCCCCAGCATTTT. Translated: CASKIGIVNQPQHF.

This chain links TRBV27 with TRBJ1-5, with D perhaps TRBD1 (6 bases). Germline V lookup: CDR1 MNHEY, CDR2 SMNVEV (reference sequence). Trimming pared 5 bases from V and 7 bases from J, leaving 12 bases between. The length of the CDR3 is 13 residues. The CDR3 reads CASSPMRGQPQHF. The CDR3 DNA reads as TGTGCCAGCAGTCCTATGAGGGGGCAGCCCCAGCATTTT.

This clone has only a few counts. CDR3 coding DNA: TGTGCCAGCAGCTTCGGGACAGGAGTTGAAGCTTTCTTT. Its translation is CASSFGTGVEAFF. The rearrangement links TRBV4-2 to TRBJ1-1, with 8 bases aligning to TRBD1. The V and J ends lost 5 bases and 7 bases, in that order; junction bases with no gene match: 6. Germline assignment: CDR1 LGHNA and CDR2 YNFKEQ. There are 13 residues in the CDR3.

The chain joins TRBV4-3 to TRBJ2-5; TRBD2 is a possible D gene (5 bases). The end of the DNA is better explained by TRBJ2-7, so the J call may be wrong. Looked up from germline, CDR1 is LGHNA and CDR2 is YSLEER. CDR3 length: 16 amino acids. The CDR3 sequence: CASSTTIAADLDEQYF. CDR3 nucleotides: TGCGCCAGCAGCACGACTATTGCCGCGGATCTGGACGAGCAGTACTTC.

The rearrangement joins TRBV28 to TRBJ1-5; D call uncertain. The germline V and J ends were trimmed by 4 bases and 2 bases, with 9 bases remaining between them. This CDR3 comprises 14 residues. Germline V gives CDR1 MDHEN, CDR2 SYDVKM. Here the CDR3 reads CASSSSGGNQPQHF. The CDR3 DNA follows: TGTGCCAGCAGTTCGTCGGGAGGCAATCAGCCCCAGCATTTT.

The rearrangement joins TRBV12-5 to TRBJ1-3; a weak D match, TRBD1 (6 bases). The V and J ends lost 2 bases and 7 bases respectively, with 9 bases between them. Germline V gene lookup returns CDR1 LGHNT and CDR2 FRNRAP. The CDR3 totals 13 residues. The CDR3 DNA sequence: TGTGCTAGTGGTTTGTTAACAGGGAACACCATATATTTT. Amino acid sequence: CASGLLTGNTIYF.

The rearrangement uses TRBV14 and TRBJ2-5; D gene ambiguous. The DNA end lines up better with TRBJ2-7; the J call may be wrong. Germline V CDR1 and CDR2: SGHDN, FVKESK. CDR3 length: 14 amino acids. CDR3 residues: CASSQVMSSYEQYF. Here the CDR3 DNA reads TGTGCCAGCAGCCAAGTGATGAGCTCCTACGAGCAGTACTTC.